This T cell receptor (beta chain) derives from a study of blood T cell repertoires in COVID-19. The wider study: The analysed material was cDNA or gDNA that came from T cells, B-cell-depleted T cells, or PBMCs.

Trimming took 6 bases from V and 3 from J; bases not matched to a gene: 7. In germline, CDR1 is SQVTM, CDR2 ANQGSEA. The CDR3 runs 14 residues. Sequencing used immunoSEQ multiplex PCR; TCRdb keeps in-frame clones, though not all of them. The table shows approximately 36,000 clones, with around 90% occurring only once. The chain uses TRBV29-1 and TRBJ2-5, with TRBD2 matching over 10 bases. This clonotype was sampled from a man in his sixties with acute or convalescent COVID-19. Material for sequencing was peripheral blood. The CDR3 DNA reads as TGCAGCGTCGCCCGTGGACTAGCGGAAGAGACCCAGTACTTC. This encodes CSVARGLAEETQYF. The whole variable domain, remainder taken from reference TRBV29-1 and TRBJ2-5, is SAVISQKPSRDICQRGTSLTIQCQVDSQVTMMFWYRQQPGQSLTLIATANQGSEATYESGFVIDKFPISRPNLTFSTLTVSNMSPEDSSIYLCSVARGLAEETQYFGPGTRLLVL.